The present TCR beta chain was sequenced within a study of shared clonotypes between healthy human individuals (dated by TCRdb to the early 2020s). Regarding the research as a whole: The cohort included three men and a couple of women between 18 and 49 years of age. For each donor, CD4 naive and CD4 memory were each given three plates, CD8 naive was given two plates, and CD8 memory was given one plate. To estimate repertoire size and how much clonotypes are shared between individuals, the study performed deep sequencing of blood TCR repertoires from roughly five healthy adults. Libraries were prepared and TCR repertoires were sequenced by different laboratories using diverse techniques, in order to increase sequencing depth and limit assay-specific biases. Leukapheresis yielded between about 0.85 and 9.5 billion PBMCs per donor. Here is what the overall study found, with its caveats: Roughly 5% of naive CD4, 3.5% of naive CD8, approximately 2% of memory CD4, and 0.35% to 0.5% of memory CD8 clonotypes were shared across a few donors. Naive subsets generally had larger estimated clonotype richness than memory subsets did. Clonotypes shared by all four sorted-subset donors showed higher generation probabilities than non-shared clonotypes. Pairwise subsampling led to the expectation that sequencing depth would affect the degree of clonotype sharing among donors. Sampling was restricted to blood, and TCR repertoires in tissue are likely to differ from TCR repertoires in blood. Even with the large sequencing depth, rarefaction of the sorted-subset datasets indicated that sequencing was incomplete. Because the study included a small number of donors, the genetic and exposure-history diversity represented was limited.

Using the deep immunoSEQ assay, multiplex PCR amplified TCR CDR3 regions from genomic DNA. Extracted genomic DNA from each cell subset was distributed evenly across all wells of several immunoSEQ 96-well plates, and each plate was treated as a replicate. For sorted subsets, each replicate PCR was loaded with about 200 ng genomic DNA, equivalent to 32,000 or so T cell genomes. Purified libraries were quantified with a Qubit 3.0 fluorometer, sized on a Bioanalyzer 2100, and re-quantified with the KAPA Library Quantification kit. Every immunoSEQ 96-well plate was sequenced on a separate single-read 150-cycle Illumina NextSeq 550 flow cell. In the paper's pipeline: The immunoSEQ output contained only junctional sequences without quality scores, so filtering could not match that applied to full-length reads. Sequences were annotated with PyIR, a Python wrapper for IgBLAST v1.9, and V/J genes and CDR3 were assigned using IMGT germline references. Reads with weak V/J assignments (E-value above 1e-6), missing CDR3, stop codons, out-of-frame junctions, or ambiguous translated residues were removed. V3J clonotypes were defined as sequences sharing the same inferred V gene, J gene, and CDR3 amino acid sequence. To compute the percentage overlap between repertoires, the number of shared unique clonotypes was divided by the size of the smaller repertoire. RTK rarefaction, the Chao1 estimator, and Recon v2.1 estimates of unobserved clonotypes were used to assess repertoire richness. Generation probabilities for all TCRbeta clonotypes obtained by the gDNA method from a few donors were computed using OLGA. TCRdb holds this immuneACCESS table with in-frame rearrangements only. Some clones are missing; in checked studies, unresolved V genes explain under half, and the rest has no known cause. That table supplies the V and J calls and clone size; D and trimming were determined from the DNA. In all, the sample holds about 590,000 clones, and over 95% of those were seen once. The ten largest clones capture 0.11% of the sample.

Reading the germline V gene gives CDR1 MNHEY and CDR2 SVGAGI. The CDR3, cysteine through phenylalanine, is 15 amino acids long. The read is trimmed to its CDR3 DNA, 45 bases read in frame from base 1. Trimming removed 0 bases from V and 4 bases from J, leaving 10 bases between the germline ends. This clone was seen once. Its binding antigen is unknown. Base qualities are not recorded, but no much larger clone differs from it by a single base. CD8 naive samples were obtained by positive selection for CCR7 among CD45RO-negative cells, yielding a CD45RA+CCR7+ population from which TemRA cells were excluded. Donors were healthy HIV-negative adults with no recently reported acute infections or vaccinations. Every donor was a Caucasian adult living in Nashville, Tennessee, USA. Blood was collected by leukapheresis, and PBMCs were isolated by Ficoll-Histopaque density gradient centrifugation and then cryopreserved in liquid nitrogen vapor phase. Analytical flow cytometry was used to check the purity and quantity of every magnetically sorted T cell population. Genomic DNA was isolated from each sorted fraction and quantified by UV absorbance on a Nanodrop 2000c.

The TCR sequence derives from a woman under 40 in good health. The chain is assembled from TRBV6-5 and TRBJ1-5; there is no confident call for the D gene. The material sequenced was naive CD8+ T cells sorted from blood. The label giving this sample's cell subset or site can be read as: CD45RA+CCR7+. The sequenced DNA is TGTGCCAGCAGTTACTCGGTGGGCCGAAATCAGCCCCAGCATTTT. This sequence encodes CASSYSVGRNQPQHF.